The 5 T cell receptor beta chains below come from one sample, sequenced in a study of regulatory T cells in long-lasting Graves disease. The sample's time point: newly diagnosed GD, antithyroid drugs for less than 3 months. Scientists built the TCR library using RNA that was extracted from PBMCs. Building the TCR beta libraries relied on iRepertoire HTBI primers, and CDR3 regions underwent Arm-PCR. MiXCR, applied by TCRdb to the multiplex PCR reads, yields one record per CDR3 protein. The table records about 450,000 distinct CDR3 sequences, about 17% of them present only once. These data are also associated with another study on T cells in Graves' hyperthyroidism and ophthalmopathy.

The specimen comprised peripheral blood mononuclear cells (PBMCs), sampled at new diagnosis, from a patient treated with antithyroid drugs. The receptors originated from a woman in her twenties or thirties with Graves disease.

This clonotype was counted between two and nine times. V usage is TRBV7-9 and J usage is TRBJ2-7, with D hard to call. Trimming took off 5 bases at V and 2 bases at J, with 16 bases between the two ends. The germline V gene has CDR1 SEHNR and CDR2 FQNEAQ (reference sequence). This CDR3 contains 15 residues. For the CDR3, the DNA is TGTGCCAGCAGCGCAACCCTCGGCCGAGCCTACGAGCAGTACTTC. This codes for CASSATLGRAYEQYF. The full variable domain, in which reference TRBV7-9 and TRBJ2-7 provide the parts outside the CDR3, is DTGVSQNPRHKITKRGQNVTFRCDPISEHNRLYWYRQTLGQGPEFLTYFQNEAQLEKSRLLSDRFSAERPKGSFSTLEIQRTEQGDSAMYLCASSATLGRAYEQYFGPGTRLTVT.

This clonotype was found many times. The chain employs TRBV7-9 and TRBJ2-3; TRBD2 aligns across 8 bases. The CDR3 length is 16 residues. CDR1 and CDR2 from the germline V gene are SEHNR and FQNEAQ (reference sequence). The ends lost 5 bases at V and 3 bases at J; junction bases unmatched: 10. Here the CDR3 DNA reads TGTGCCAGCAGCCGTTTACCGGGACTAGAAACAGATACGCAGTATTTT. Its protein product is CASSRLPGLETDTQYF.

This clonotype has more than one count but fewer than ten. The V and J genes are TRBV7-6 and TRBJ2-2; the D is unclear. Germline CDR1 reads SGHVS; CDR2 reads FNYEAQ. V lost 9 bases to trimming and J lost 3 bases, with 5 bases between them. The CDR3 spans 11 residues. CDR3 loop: CASKDTGELFF. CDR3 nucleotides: TGTGCCAGTAAGGACACCGGGGAGCTGTTTTTT.

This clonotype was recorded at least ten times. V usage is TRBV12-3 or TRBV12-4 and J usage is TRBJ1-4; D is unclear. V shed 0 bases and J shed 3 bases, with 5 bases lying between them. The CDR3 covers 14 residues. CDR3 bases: TGTGCCAGCAGTTTAGCGCCAGCTAATGAAAAACTGTTTTTT. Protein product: CASSLAPANEKLFF.

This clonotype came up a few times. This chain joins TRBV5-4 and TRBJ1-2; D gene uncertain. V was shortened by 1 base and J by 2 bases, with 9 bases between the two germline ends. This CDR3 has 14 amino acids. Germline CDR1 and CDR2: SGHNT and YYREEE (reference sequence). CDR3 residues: CASSLHPGNYGYTF. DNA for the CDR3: TGTGCCAGCAGCTTGCATCCTGGAAACTATGGCTACACCTTC.